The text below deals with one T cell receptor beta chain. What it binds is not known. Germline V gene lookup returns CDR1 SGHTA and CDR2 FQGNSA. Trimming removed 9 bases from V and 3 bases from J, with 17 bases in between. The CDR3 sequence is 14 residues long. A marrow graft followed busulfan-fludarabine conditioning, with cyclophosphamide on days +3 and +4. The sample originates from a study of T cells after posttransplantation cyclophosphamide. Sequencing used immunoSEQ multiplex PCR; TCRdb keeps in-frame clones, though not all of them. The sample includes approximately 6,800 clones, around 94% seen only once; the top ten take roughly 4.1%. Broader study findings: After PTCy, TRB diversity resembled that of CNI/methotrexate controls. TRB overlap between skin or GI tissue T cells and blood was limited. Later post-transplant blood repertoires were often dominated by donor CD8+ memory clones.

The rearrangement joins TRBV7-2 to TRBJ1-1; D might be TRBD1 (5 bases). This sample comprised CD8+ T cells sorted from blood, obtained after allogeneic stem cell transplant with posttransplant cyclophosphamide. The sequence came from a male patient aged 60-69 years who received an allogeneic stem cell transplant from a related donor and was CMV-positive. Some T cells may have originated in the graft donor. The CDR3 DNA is TGTGCCAGTAACTCGGGGGTAGGGCACACTGAAGCTTTCTTT. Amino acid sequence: CASNSGVGHTEAFF.